These 24 T cell receptor beta chains share one sample of origin, sequenced in a study of blood T cells in healthy people across ages. Primed by a sample-barcoded 5' primer and a J-beta primer mix, a second PCR proceeded for 7 to 11 cycles. TCRdb fed the 5' RACE reads into MiXCR, producing one record per CDR3 protein. Of hundreds of thousands of distinct CDR3 sequences listed, approximately 52% are singletons. Sequencing was done on a sample of blood. These receptors were taken from a woman older than 75 in good health.

The CDR3 DNA is TGCAGTGCTAGAAGACTAGCGGAACAGGGGGGGTACTTC. Amino acid sequence: CSARRLAEQGGYF. This sequence joins TRBV20-1 and TRBJ2-5; a weak D match, TRBD2 (9 bases). Trimming took off 2 bases at V and 13 bases at J, with 20 bases between the two ends. Per the germline V gene, CDR1 is DFQATT and CDR2 is SNEGSKA (reference sequence). The CDR3 sequence is 13 residues long.

Only a few counts were recorded for this clonotype. The chain joins TRBV27 to TRBJ2-7, with D hard to call. The CDR3 length is 16 residues. Germline CDR1 is MNHEY and CDR2 is SMNVEV (reference sequence). Deletions cut 5 bases from V and 1 base from J, with 18 bases between. The chain's CDR3 is CASSPSKGQSSYEQYF. The DNA for the CDR3 is TGTGCCAGCAGTCCTAGTAAGGGCCAAAGTTCCTACGAGCAGTACTTC.

This clonotype was counted a few times. The genes are TRBV28 and TRBJ2-5; D is unresolved. The CDR3 extends over 13 amino acids. Germline CDR1 is MDHEN and CDR2 is SYDVKM. Trimming removed 5 bases at V and 6 bases at J, with 13 bases between. The CDR3 region is CASSVRREKTQYF. CDR3 DNA sequence: TGTGCCAGCAGTGTACGCCGAGAGAAGACCCAGTACTTC.

The rearrangement joins TRBV7-9 to TRBJ2-7, with D perhaps matching TRBD1 or TRBD2 (5 bases each). Germline CDR1 reads SEHNR; CDR2 reads FQNEAQ (reference sequence). The V end lost 4 bases, the J end lost 3 bases, and 16 bases lay between the germline ends. There are 15 residues in the CDR3. CDR3 DNA sequence: TGTGCCAGCAGCTCAACGGGACCACCAAACTACGAGCAGTACTTC. Residues: CASSSTGPPNYEQYF.

V usage is TRBV6-5 and J usage is TRBJ1-1, with D unresolved. The CDR3 spans 12 residues. In germline, CDR1 is MNHEY, CDR2 SVGAGI. Between the trimmed V and J ends, which lost 6 bases and 1 base, there was a span of 6 bases. The CDR3 nucleotides are TGTGCCAGCAGATACGGGAACACTGAAGCTTTCTTT. Its translation: CASRYGNTEAFF.

This clonotype was seen a handful of times. The V and J genes are TRBV27 and TRBJ1-5; no firm D call. The ends were cut back, 9 bases at V and 11 bases at J, with 14 bases in the middle. Germline CDR1 is MNHEY and CDR2 is SMNVEV (reference sequence). This CDR3 spans 11 amino acids. CDR3 sequence reads: CARAGSWAQHF. CDR3 DNA sequence: TGTGCCAGAGCGGGGAGTTGGGCCCAGCATTTT.

About this clonotype itself: This may stem from a read error, because a much larger clone lies one nucleotide away. This chain joins TRBV2 and TRBJ2-7, with TRBD1 identical over 7 bases. This CDR3 contains 13 residues. Trimming removed 11 bases from V and 0 bases from J; junction bases left unmatched: 7. Germline-derived CDR1 and CDR2 are SNHLY and FYNNEI. The CDR3 DNA follows: TGTGCCGTCCTCCGGGACAGCTCCTACGAGCAGTACTTC. Its protein product is CAVLRDSSYEQYF.

The J gene is TRBJ2-1, the V gene TRBV9; 13 bases are shared with TRBD2. The CDR3 length is 16 residues. V was pared by 3 bases and J by 10 bases, with 10 bases of the junction left unmatched. Germline CDR1 is SGDLS and CDR2 is YYNGEE. The CDR3 DNA is TGTGCCAGCAGCGCCCGAGCAACTAGCGGGAGGGTGGAGCAGTTCTTC. This translates into CASSARATSGRVEQFF.

This clonotype was detected once. The chain employs TRBV28 and TRBJ2-7; no reliable D call. From germline, CDR1 is MDHEN and CDR2 SYDVKM. V was pared by 7 bases and J by 0 bases, with 16 bases between. There are 15 residues in the CDR3. DNA for the CDR3: TGTGCCAGCACCGACGCAGGTACCCACTCCTACGAGCAGTACTTC. Translating it yields CASTDAGTHSYEQYF.

This clonotype showed up many times. This chain uses TRBV20-1 with TRBJ2-7; 14 bases align to TRBD2. Unmatched junction bases numbered 5, after V lost 0 bases and J lost 4 bases. The length of the CDR3 is 16 residues. The germline gives CDR1 DFQATT, CDR2 SNEGSKA (reference sequence). In DNA form, the CDR3 reads TGCAGTGCTAGAGACCTGACTAGCGGGAGGGCTTACGAGCAGTACTTC. Protein: CSARDLTSGRAYEQYF.

With regard to this clonotype: Being one base from a much bigger clone, this may be a read error. CDR3: CASSRRGTEYEQYF. CDR3 nucleotides: TGTGCCAGCTCCCGACGTGGGACGGAATACGAGCAGTACTTC. V is TRBV18 and J is TRBJ2-7; possibly TRBD1 or TRBD2 for D (5 bases each). Germline lookup yields CDR1 KGHSH and CDR2 LQKENI. Trimming stripped 6 bases from V and 4 bases from J, with 16 bases between. The CDR3 extends over 14 amino acids.

The rearrangement links TRBV7-2 to TRBJ2-7; TRBD2 is a possible D gene (6 bases). The V end lost 1 base, the J end lost 7 bases, and 14 bases lay between the germline ends. The CDR3 has 14 amino acids. Germline values: CDR1 SGHTA, CDR2 FQGNSA. The DNA for the CDR3 is TGTGCCAGCAGCTTAGAAGGCGGGAAGCGGGAGCAGTACTTC. Amino acids: CASSLEGGKREQYF.

The chain has TRBV6-2 or TRBV6-3 and TRBJ1-4; TRBD1 is a possible D gene (6 bases). The CDR3 spans 15 residues. Germline-derived CDR1 and CDR2 are MNHEY and SVGEGT. Trimming took 6 bases from V and 6 from J, leaving 17 bases between them. The CDR3, as DNA: TGTGCCAGCAGCGACACCGGGACACGGTATGAAAAACTGTTTTTT. Amino acids: CASSDTGTRYEKLFF.

The chain has TRBV5-5 and TRBJ1-1; TRBD1 agrees at 7 bases. The CDR3 length is 16 residues. The V and J ends lost 0 bases and 3 bases, in that order; junction bases with no gene match: 8. CDR1 is SGHKS, CDR2 YYEKEE, per germline (reference sequence). CDR3 sequence (DNA): TGTGCCAGCAGCTTGGAGCCTATGACAGGGTACACTGAAGCTTTCTTT. Translated, it gives CASSLEPMTGYTEAFF.

The chain employs TRBV30 and TRBJ2-7; no clear D. This CDR3 is built from 12 residues. From germline, CDR1 is GTSNPN and CDR2 SVGIG (reference sequence). The V and J ends lost 3 bases and 6 bases respectively, with 12 bases between them. The CDR3 region is CAWRGKGSEQYF. CDR3 nucleotide sequence: TGTGCCTGGAGGGGAAAGGGCTCCGAGCAGTACTTC.

The chain carries TRBV12-3 or TRBV12-4 and TRBJ2-1; perhaps TRBD1 as D (6 bases). CDR3 length: 15 residues. V dropped 6 bases and J dropped 4 bases, with 16 bases sitting between them. CDR3 DNA sequence: TGTGCCAGCAGGTGGCTTCAGGGGCTTTACAATGAGCAGTTCTTC. Translating gives CASRWLQGLYNEQFF.

The count of this clonotype is one. This chain joins TRBV18 and TRBJ2-5; the D is unclear. TRBJ2-7 explains the end of the DNA better; the J call may be wrong. CDR1 and CDR2 (germline): KGHSH, LQKENI. There are 10 residues in the CDR3. DNA of the CDR3: TGTGCCACCTCGTTACACGAGCAGTACTTC. Its protein product is CATSLHEQYF.

This chain connects TRBV20-1 to TRBJ2-5; TRBD2 aligns across 11 bases. The DNA end is a closer match to TRBJ2-7, so the J assignment may be wrong. The CDR3 loop spans 13 amino acids. CDR1 DFQATT and CDR2 SNEGSKA come from the germline V gene (reference sequence). The CDR3 loop reads CSATSGGTYEQYF. Here the CDR3 DNA reads TGCAGTGCTACTAGCGGGGGGACCTACGAGCAGTACTTC.

V usage is TRBV25-1 and J usage is TRBJ2-5, with a possible D match to TRBD2 (5 bases). Trimming cost V 6 bases and J 1 base, with 15 bases left between them. Germline V CDR1 and CDR2: MGHDK, SYGVNS. The CDR3 sequence is 15 residues long. CDR3 in DNA: TGTGCCAGCAGGGGGAGTTTATTCCTCCAAGAGACCCAGTACTTC. This gives the protein CASRGSLFLQETQYF.

This clonotype was seen many times. This chain connects TRBV15 to TRBJ2-1; maybe TRBD2 (5 bases). CDR1 and CDR2 (germline): LNHNV, YYDKDF (reference sequence). Trimming took off 6 bases at V and 0 bases at J, with 18 bases between the two ends. The CDR3 is 17 residues long. The CDR3 reads CATSTLAGRSSYNEQFF. CDR3 sequence (DNA): TGTGCCACCAGTACTCTGGCGGGCCGGAGCTCCTACAATGAGCAGTTCTTC.

The chain carries TRBV20-1 and TRBJ2-3, with TRBD2 matching 9 bases. The J segment lost 7 bases and the V segment lost 3 bases, leaving 8 bases of the junction unmatched. This CDR3 region has 14 residues. Germline assignment: CDR1 DFQATT and CDR2 SNEGSKA (reference sequence). The CDR3 loop reads CSASLAGVINTQYF. The DNA of the CDR3 is TGCAGTGCTAGTTTAGCGGGAGTTATAAATACGCAGTATTTT.

This clonotype was observed at least ten times. The V call is TRBV20-1, the J call TRBJ2-7; TRBD2 matches 10 bases. CDR3 length equals 15 residues. Per the germline V gene, CDR1 is DFQATT and CDR2 is SNEGSKA (reference sequence). J lost 7 bases, V lost 3 bases, and 12 bases had no gene match. The CDR3 loop is CSASDPGLANNEQYF. DNA for the CDR3: TGCAGTGCTAGTGACCCGGGACTAGCGAATAATGAGCAGTACTTC.

This chain joins TRBV12-3 or TRBV12-4 and TRBJ1-5; TRBD1 matches 9 bases. Trimming cost V 5 bases and J 11 bases; bases outside gene matches: 13. This CDR3 region has 15 residues. Here the CDR3 DNA reads TGTGCCAGCAGTCCAGATACAGGGGGCGGGGAGACCCAGCATTTT. It specifies CASSPDTGGGETQHF.

This clonotype has a count of ten or more. The rearrangement uses TRBV4-1 and TRBJ2-4; D might be TRBD2 (6 bases). The CDR3 runs to 15 residues. CDR1 is MGHRA and CDR2 is YSYEKL in the germline V gene. Deletions cut 3 bases from V and 10 bases from J, with 19 bases between. This chain's CDR3 is CASSQIGTANLIQYF. CDR3 sequence (DNA): TGCGCCAGCAGCCAGATAGGGACTGCAAATTTGATTCAGTACTTC.